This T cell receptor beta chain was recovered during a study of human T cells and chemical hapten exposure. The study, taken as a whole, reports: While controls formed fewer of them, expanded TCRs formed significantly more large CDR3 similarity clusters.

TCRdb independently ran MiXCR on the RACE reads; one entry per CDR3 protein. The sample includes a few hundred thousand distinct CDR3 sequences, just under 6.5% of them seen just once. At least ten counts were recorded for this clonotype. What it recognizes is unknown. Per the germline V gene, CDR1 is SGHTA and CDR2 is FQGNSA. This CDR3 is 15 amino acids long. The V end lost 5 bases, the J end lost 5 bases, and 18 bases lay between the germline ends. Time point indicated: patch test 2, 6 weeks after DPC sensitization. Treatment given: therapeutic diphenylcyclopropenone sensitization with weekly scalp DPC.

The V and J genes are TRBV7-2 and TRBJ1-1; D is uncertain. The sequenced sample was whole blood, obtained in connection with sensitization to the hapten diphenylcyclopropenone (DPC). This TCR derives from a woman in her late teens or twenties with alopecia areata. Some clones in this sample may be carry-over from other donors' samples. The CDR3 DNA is TGTGCCAGCAGCACAGTTGTAGGGCGCGGGACTGAAGCTTTCTTT. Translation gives CASSTVVGRGTEAFF.